The clone carrying this T cell receptor beta chain was recorded at least ten times. As originally analysed: Estimates of nucleated cell counts were drawn from the amplification of reference gene primers. Profiled with immunoSEQ multiplex PCR; TCRdb holds only in-frame clones, not every one. For V, J and clone size, that table is used; D and trimming come from the DNA. The sample has hundreds of thousands of clones; about nine tenths are singletons. This sample stems from a study of blood T cell repertoires in COVID-19. About the study: Samples came from the United States, Italy and Spain, spanning acute and convalescent COVID-19. PBMCs, B-cell-depleted T cells, or T cells provided the cDNA or gDNA that made up the material.

The V and J ends lost 5 bases and 1 base respectively, with 17 bases between them. This CDR3 is 16 amino acids long. CDR1 is SEHNR, CDR2 FQNEAQ, per germline (reference sequence). The chain links TRBV7-9 to TRBJ1-1, with D tentatively TRBD1 (6 bases). The TCR originated in a young woman with active or convalescent COVID-19. Sequenced sample: peripheral blood. CDR3 nucleotides: TGTGCCAGCAGCACTCAGCGGACAGTAAGGAACACTGAAGCTTTCTTT. This encodes CASSTQRTVRNTEAFF. Together with reference TRBV7-9 and TRBJ1-1, the CDR3 gives the full variable domain: DTGVSQNPRHKITKRGQNVTFRCDPISEHNRLYWYRQTLGQGPEFLTYFQNEAQLEKSRLLSDRFSAERPKGSFSTLEIQRTEQGDSAMYLCASSTQRTVRNTEAFFGQGTRLTVV.